Reported below is one TCR beta chain. The antigen remains undetermined. The record originates from a study of T cell responses to AZD1222 COVID-19 vaccine. In the study overall: Second doses at about 4 or about 12 weeks were pooled. Study-wide findings and caveats: Only 6 or 7 individuals given AZD1222 were seropositive at baseline. Reports say nearly half of spike-specific TCRs go after unmutated variant regions. Females made up more of the donors, who were largely white British, and clonal diversity may have come out too low.

This CDR3 region has 15 residues. The V end was cut by 0 bases, the J end by 2 bases, with 9 bases between. Per the germline V gene, CDR1 is SGDLS and CDR2 is YYNGEE. Some clones are missing from TCRdb's copy, which holds only in-frame ones; the method was immunoSEQ multiplex PCR. The sample consists of 120,000 to 150,000 clones, around 93% of them appearing once. The starting material was peripheral blood, obtained on day 0 of AZD1222 vaccination. The source is an adult in good health. The rearrangement uses TRBV9 and TRBJ2-1; D is perhaps TRBD2 (5 bases). The CDR3: CASSVGDGTYNEQFF. For the CDR3, the DNA is TGTGCCAGCAGCGTAGGAGACGGGACCTACAATGAGCAGTTCTTC.